The TCR beta chain described here comes from a study of cytomegalovirus exposure and HLA in healthy donors. Looked up from germline, CDR1 is LGHNA and CDR2 is YNFKEQ. This CDR3 region has 12 residues. V was clipped by 0 bases and J by 9 bases, with 6 bases between them. A multiplex PCR was run with 60 Vbeta primers and 13 Jbeta primers. Using immunoSEQ multiplex PCR, the repertoire was profiled, and TCRdb retains in-frame clones only, with some absent. Of more than 130,000 clones listed, roughly 73% were seen once; the top ten hold over 13%. V usage is TRBV4-2 and J usage is TRBJ2-1; D call uncertain. This sequence was found in a human donor in good health. The sample taken for sequencing was PBMCs. CDR3 region: CASSQESGEQFF. The DNA of the CDR3 is TGTGCCAGCAGCCAAGAATCCGGTGAGCAGTTCTTC.